One and the same sample provided the 29 T cell receptor beta chains below, sequenced in a study of shared clonotypes between healthy human individuals. TCRdb's table, derived via immunoSEQ multiplex PCR, lists solely in-frame clones and lacks some. The repertoire has about 2.4 million clones, roughly 93% of them found once; the top ten carry more than 0.35%. The material sequenced was naive CD4+ T cells from PBMCs. As to subset: CD45RA+ positively selected. The source is a man younger than 30 in good health. Some clones in this sample may be carry-over from other donors' samples.

The J gene is TRBJ2-1, the V gene TRBV27, with D perhaps TRBD1 (6 bases). This CDR3 is 17 amino acids long. Germline CDR1 reads MNHEY; CDR2 reads SMNVEV (reference sequence). V lost 5 bases and J 3 bases, leaving 20 bases between the germline ends. CDR3 in DNA: TGTGCCAGCAGTACGACAGGACAGCCGTGGAACTACAATGAGCAGTTCTTC. Its translation: CASSTTGQPWNYNEQFF.

V usage is TRBV7-3 and J usage is TRBJ2-2; D is perhaps TRBD2 (6 bases). The CDR3 contains 15 residues. Germline values: CDR1 SGHTA, CDR2 FQGTGA. Trimming took off 5 bases at V and 4 bases at J, with 14 bases between the two ends. Written as DNA, the CDR3 is TGTGCCAGCAGCCCCCGCGGGGCCCCCACCGGGGAGCTGTTTTTT. Amino acids: CASSPRGAPTGELFF.

This clone occurred once. V usage is TRBV5-5 and J usage is TRBJ2-7, with D hard to call. CDR3 size: 15 residues. Germline CDR1 is SGHKS and CDR2 is YYEKEE (reference sequence). V was pared by 0 bases and J by 0 bases, with 10 bases between. CDR3 loop: CASSLGVTSSYEQYF. CDR3 sequence (DNA): TGTGCCAGCAGCTTGGGGGTAACTTCCTCCTACGAGCAGTACTTC.

This rearrangement joins TRBV6-6 to TRBJ1-1, with D perhaps TRBD1 (5 bases). The germline V gene has CDR1 MNHNY and CDR2 SVGAGI (reference sequence). The CDR3 covers 13 residues. Trimming cost V 7 bases and J 0 bases, with 9 bases left between them. The CDR3 DNA follows: TGTGCCAGCATTAAACAGGTGAACACTGAAGCTTTCTTT. Translated: CASIKQVNTEAFF.

The CDR3 DNA reads as TGTGCCTGGAGACTAGCGGCGAGCACAGATACGCAGTATTTT. Amino acid sequence: CAWRLAASTDTQYF. This sequence joins TRBV30 and TRBJ2-3, with TRBD2 matching 8 bases. The trim removed 3 bases at V and 0 bases at J, leaving 2 bases unmatched. Germline assignment: CDR1 GTSNPN and CDR2 SVGIG (reference sequence). This CDR3 is built from 14 residues.

In its sample, this clone was seen a few times. The genes are TRBV10-3 and TRBJ1-2; tentatively, D is TRBD1 (6 bases). Germline values: CDR1 ENHRY, CDR2 SYGVKD. The CDR3 is made up of 13 amino acids. V was pared by 4 bases and J by 3 bases, with 9 bases between. CDR3 DNA sequence: TGTGCCATCAGTGGTCGGACAGACTATGGCTACACCTTC. Its translation: CAISGRTDYGYTF.

The chain is built from TRBV18 and TRBJ1-4, with D unclear. This CDR3 comprises 18 residues. V was pared by 1 base and J by 3 bases, with 18 bases between. The V gene's germline CDR1 is KGHSH and CDR2 LQKENI. The CDR3 nucleotides are TGTGCCAGCTCACCACAACGGCCAAGTATAATCGCTAATGAAAAACTGTTTTTT. This encodes CASSPQRPSIIANEKLFF. Variable domain in full (rest from reference TRBV18 and TRBJ1-4): NAGVMQNPRHLVRRRGQEARLRCSPMKGHSHVYWYRQLPEEGLKFMVYLQKENIIDESGMPKERFSAEFPKEGPSILRIQQVVRGDSAAYFCASSPQRPSIIANEKLFFGSGTQLSVL.

V usage is TRBV2 and J usage is TRBJ2-1; 14 bases are a match to TRBD2. Trimming removed 6 bases from V and 0 bases from J; junction bases left unmatched: 13. The CDR3 runs 20 residues. Germline V gene lookup returns CDR1 SNHLY and CDR2 FYNNEI. Written as DNA, the CDR3 is TGTGCCAGCAGGGCCGGGGGGACTAGCGGGAGTCGGAGCTCCTACAATGAGCAGTTCTTC. Encoded protein: CASRAGGTSGSRSSYNEQFF.

CDR3 sequence reads: CASSASGRGAEQFF. CDR3 nucleotides: TGTGCCAGCAGCGCTAGCGGGAGAGGAGCTGAGCAGTTCTTC. This chain joins TRBV7-3 and TRBJ2-1; TRBD2 aligns across 10 bases. The CDR3 extends over 14 amino acids. V was pared by 5 bases and J by 9 bases, with 7 bases of the junction left unmatched. Germline lookup yields CDR1 SGHTA and CDR2 FQGTGA.

The chain carries TRBV28 and TRBJ2-7, with TRBD2 as a possible D gene (6 bases). Per germline, CDR1 MDHEN and CDR2 SYDVKM. This CDR3 region has 20 residues. Trimming left V 3 bases short and J 4 bases short, with 31 bases between. CDR3 coding DNA: TGTGCCAGCAGTTTCGTACTGGGAGGTCCAACCGATTTATCCGGATACGAGCAGTACTTC. It translates to CASSFVLGGPTDLSGYEQYF.

The gene calls are TRBV11-1 and TRBJ2-5; D gene ambiguous. The V end was cut by 5 bases, the J end by 5 bases, with 12 bases between. CDR1 SGHAT and CDR2 FQDESV come from the germline V gene (reference sequence). This CDR3 has 13 amino acids. This CDR3 is CASSPRSSETQYF. Here the CDR3 DNA reads TGTGCCAGCAGCCCTAGGTCCAGCGAGACCCAGTACTTC.

The CDR3 loop is CASSQDPALSYEQYF. In nucleotides, the CDR3 is TGTGCCAGCAGCCAAGATCCAGCGCTCTCCTACGAGCAGTACTTC. This chain links TRBV11-2 with TRBJ2-7; D uncertain. The CDR3 extends over 15 amino acids. Trimming shortened V by 5 bases and J by 0 bases, and 14 bases separated the two germline ends. Germline V gene lookup returns CDR1 SGHAT and CDR2 FQNNGV. The variable domain in full, completed from reference TRBV11-2 and TRBJ2-7, reads EAGVAQSPRYKIIEKRQSVAFWCNPISGHATLYWYQQILGQGPKLLIQFQNNGVVDDSQLPKDRFSAERLKGVDSTLKIQPAKLEDSAVYLCASSQDPALSYEQYFGPGTRLTVT.

The chain joins TRBV28 to TRBJ2-7, with a tentative D call TRBD2 (6 bases). The length of the CDR3 is 15 residues. Trimming took 4 bases from V and 3 from J, leaving 16 bases between them. The germline CDR1 and CDR2 sequences are MDHEN and SYDVKM. The CDR3 DNA is TGTGCCAGCAGTTCGGGTACGGTGCGGGGCTACGAGCAGTACTTC. It encodes CASSSGTVRGYEQYF.

As for this clone: Other DNA sequences in the sample encode the same CDR3. For the CDR3, the DNA is TGCGCCAGCAGCCCTGGACTAGCGGGAGCAGATACGCAGTATTTT. This gives the protein CASSPGLAGADTQYF. The rearrangement uses TRBV5-1 and TRBJ2-3, with 13 bases matching TRBD2. V lost 4 bases, J lost 4 bases, and 3 bases stayed unmatched. The CDR3 sequence is 15 residues long. Looked up from germline, CDR1 is SGHRS and CDR2 is YFSETQ.

As to this clone: Different DNA sequences within this sample yield the same CDR3. The chain couples TRBV5-6 to TRBJ1-2; D ambiguous. The CDR3 has 12 amino acids. Germline V gives CDR1 SGHDT, CDR2 YYEEEE. The V and J ends lost 1 base and 4 bases respectively, with 5 bases between them. CDR3: CASSLNSYGYTF. CDR3 sequence (DNA): TGTGCCAGCAGCTTGAACAGCTATGGCTACACCTTC.

The chain couples TRBV15 to TRBJ1-2, with TRBD1 identical over 10 bases. Germline CDR1 LNHNV, CDR2 YYDKDF (reference sequence). With V trimmed by 3 bases and J by 3 bases, 1 base remained unmatched. The CDR3 has 14 residues. The CDR3 here is CATSSGTGDYGYTF. The CDR3 nucleotides read TGTGCCACCAGCAGCGGGACAGGGGACTATGGCTACACCTTC.

The chain joins TRBV2 to TRBJ1-4, with TRBD1 matching 9 bases. Losses at the gene ends were 4 bases for V and 7 bases for J; bases not matched to a gene: 1. This CDR3 has 13 amino acids. Germline lookup yields CDR1 SNHLY and CDR2 FYNNEI. CDR3 in DNA: TGTGCCAGCAGTGGACAGGGGGTTGAAAAACTGTTTTTT. It encodes CASSGQGVEKLFF.

This chain connects TRBV7-9 to TRBJ2-7, with 11 bases lining up with TRBD2. The germline V gene encodes CDR1 SEHNR and CDR2 FQNEAQ (reference sequence). The CDR3 totals 15 residues. V gave up 5 bases and J gave up 5 bases; unmatched junction bases: 8. The CDR3, as DNA: TGTGCCAGCAGCCTAATGACTAGCGGGAACCACGAGCAGTACTTC. It translates to CASSLMTSGNHEQYF.

The V gene is TRBV11-2, the J gene TRBJ1-1; 8 bases match TRBD1. This CDR3 has 14 residues. Per the germline V gene, CDR1 is SGHAT and CDR2 is FQNNGV. Germline trimming cut 5 bases from V and 1 base from J; bases unmatched to any gene: 3. CDR3: CASSPGTGNTEAFF. As DNA, the CDR3 is TGTGCCAGCAGCCCAGGGACAGGGAACACTGAAGCTTTCTTT.

The rearrangement joins TRBV11-2 to TRBJ1-3; possible D gene TRBD1, 6 bases. Trimming left V 4 bases short and J 0 bases short, with 16 bases between. Germline V gives CDR1 SGHAT, CDR2 FQNNGV. CDR3 size: 17 residues. The CDR3 loop is CASSSQGNLPSGNTIYF. The CDR3 DNA reads TGTGCCAGCAGCTCACAGGGAAACCTCCCCTCTGGAAACACCATATATTTT.

A note on this clone: The sample contains more than one DNA sequence encoding this CDR3. The CDR3 loop reads CASSLAGGVETQYF. CDR3 DNA sequence: TGTGCCAGCAGCTTAGCCGGAGGGGTGGAGACCCAGTACTTC. The chain employs TRBV7-9 and TRBJ2-5; D possibly corresponds to TRBD2 (6 bases). The germline V gene encodes CDR1 SEHNR and CDR2 FQNEAQ (reference sequence). The CDR3 loop spans 14 amino acids. Trimming shortened V by 0 bases and J by 5 bases, and 10 bases separated the two germline ends. The full variable domain, completed using reference TRBV7-9 and TRBJ2-5, is DTGVSQNPRHKITKRGQNVTFRCDPISEHNRLYWYRQTLGQGPEFLTYFQNEAQLEKSRLLSDRFSAERPKGSFSTLEIQRTEQGDSAMYLCASSLAGGVETQYFGPGTRLLVL.

The chain is built from TRBV28 and TRBJ2-4; D perhaps matches TRBD1 (6 bases). With 4 bases removed from V and 5 bases from J, the gap between germline ends came to 18 bases. Germline V gives CDR1 MDHEN, CDR2 SYDVKM. The CDR3 loop spans 16 amino acids. DNA for the CDR3: TGTGCCAGCAGTTGGGGGCCCCAGGGGTATGAAAACATTCAGTACTTC. It translates to CASSWGPQGYENIQYF.

About this clone itself: This same CDR3 is encoded by further DNA sequences in the sample. The V and J genes are TRBV5-1 and TRBJ2-7; D not resolved. This CDR3 contains 12 residues. With 4 bases removed from V and 3 bases from J, the gap between germline ends came to 8 bases. Per germline, CDR1 SGHRS and CDR2 YFSETQ. CDR3 DNA: TGCGCCAGCAGCACTGGCGGCTACGAGCAGTACTTC. Its translation: CASSTGGYEQYF.

V and J are TRBV18 and TRBJ1-1; D not resolved. The CDR3 covers 15 residues. Germline V lookup: CDR1 KGHSH, CDR2 LQKENI. The V and J ends lost 0 bases and 3 bases respectively, with 11 bases between them. The CDR3: CASSPPWRVDTEAFF. CDR3 nucleotide sequence: TGTGCCAGCTCACCACCGTGGAGGGTAGACACTGAAGCTTTCTTT.

J is TRBJ2-7 and V is TRBV4-3; unclear D gene. Trimming took off 1 base at V and 6 bases at J, with 16 bases between the two ends. The CDR3 totals 15 residues. Germline V gives CDR1 LGHNA, CDR2 YSLEER. The CDR3 DNA is TGCGCCAGCAGCCAAGCCGCCTCGGCTGTTGGCGAGCAGTACTTC. The encoded protein is CASSQAASAVGEQYF.

The table lists this clone with a count of one. V is TRBV9 and J is TRBJ2-7; D uncertain. The V gene lost 0 bases and the J gene lost 7 bases, with 17 bases spanning the gap. The CDR3 totals 15 residues. Germline V gives CDR1 SGDLS, CDR2 YYNGEE. CDR3 residues: CASSVDPGPGREQYF. CDR3 nucleotides: TGTGCCAGCAGCGTAGACCCCGGGCCTGGAAGAGAGCAGTACTTC. The full variable domain, its missing parts supplied by reference TRBV9 and TRBJ2-7, is DSGVTQTPKHLITATGQRVTLRCSPRSGDLSVYWYQQSLDQGLQFLIQYYNGEERAKGNILERFSAQQFPDLHSELNLSSLELGDSALYFCASSVDPGPGREQYFGPGTRLTVT.

V gene TRBV7-2 combines with J gene TRBJ2-3; 7 bases are a match to TRBD2. The germline CDR1 and CDR2 sequences are SGHTA and FQGNSA. This CDR3 is 15 amino acids long. Germline trimming cut 1 base from V and 4 bases from J; bases unmatched to any gene: 5. The CDR3 DNA sequence: TGTGCCAGCAGCTTAGGGACTAGTCGCTCAGATACGCAGTATTTT. This codes for CASSLGTSRSDTQYF.

The rearrangement joins TRBV25-1 to TRBJ1-1, with no clear D. The V gene's germline CDR1 is MGHDK and CDR2 SYGVNS. Deletions cut 2 bases from V and 8 bases from J, with 12 bases between. The CDR3 runs to 13 residues. The CDR3 is CASSEMGMREAFF. CDR3 sequence (DNA): TGTGCCAGCAGTGAAATGGGCATGAGGGAAGCTTTCTTT.

The V call is TRBV6-5, the J call TRBJ1-1; weak D call: TRBD1 (5 bases). This CDR3 region has 15 residues. CDR1 and CDR2 from the germline V gene are MNHEY and SVGAGI. Trimming shortened V by 0 bases and J by 5 bases, and 13 bases separated the two germline ends. The CDR3 loop is CASSYSRGTRTEAFF. In DNA, the CDR3 is TGTGCCAGCAGTTACTCGCGGGGGACGAGAACTGAAGCTTTCTTT.